The rows below give T cell receptor beta chains drawn from one sample of a study of blood T cell repertoires in COVID-19. Repertoires were generated with immunoSEQ multiplex PCR, while TCRdb's copy carries only in-frame clones and drops some. The table records under 300,000 clones, more than 65% of them present only once. Material: peripheral blood. Every receptor here comes from a woman aged 35 to 49 with active or convalescent COVID-19. Each CDR3 is given with its conserved first and last residue. The order of the fields is clone size, J gene, V gene, CDR3 protein. Clone size is given for some rows only: seen once, a few or many times, or a class if the clone is expanded.

clone_size: NA
j_call: TRBJ2-7
v_call: TRBV30
cdr3_aa: CAWSASGGGYEQYF

clone_size: NA
j_call: TRBJ2-7
v_call: TRBV28
cdr3_aa: CASSFGQANREQYF

clone_size: NA
j_call: TRBJ2-3
v_call: TRBV18
cdr3_aa: CASSPPITGTDTQYF

clone_size: few
j_call: TRBJ1-1
v_call: TRBV5-1
cdr3_aa: CASSLNRDTEAFF

clone_size: once
j_call: TRBJ1-6
v_call: TRBV2
cdr3_aa: CASTIGQGGGSPLHF

clone_size: once
j_call: TRBJ1-4
v_call: TRBV28
cdr3_aa: CASKTPNEKLFF

clone_size: NA
j_call: TRBJ2-3
v_call: TRBV30
cdr3_aa: CAYQTSGGPTDTQYF

clone_size: NA
j_call: TRBJ1-6
v_call: TRBV30
cdr3_aa: CAWSGTYGGGSSYNSPLHF

clone_size: NA
j_call: TRBJ1-5
v_call: TRBV28
cdr3_aa: CASSLQTGMGQPQHF

clone_size: NA
j_call: TRBJ2-1
v_call: TRBV14
cdr3_aa: CASSQDPRSKFF

clone_size: NA
j_call: TRBJ1-1
v_call: TRBV11-2
cdr3_aa: CASSLGQGGTEAFF

clone_size: NA
j_call: TRBJ1-6
v_call: TRBV6-1
cdr3_aa: CASSEGQGSPLHF

clone_size: NA
j_call: TRBJ2-7
v_call: TRBV5-1
cdr3_aa: CASSLGTFPDEQYF

clone_size: NA
j_call: TRBJ1-3
v_call: TRBV6-4
cdr3_aa: CASSRDISEGGNTIYF

clone_size: NA
j_call: TRBJ2-1
v_call: TRBV11-1
cdr3_aa: CASSLGTARDNEQFF

clone_size: NA
j_call: TRBJ1-6
v_call: TRBV6-5
cdr3_aa: CASSYSTGVNSPLHF

clone_size: NA
j_call: TRBJ2-2
v_call: TRBV7-3
cdr3_aa: CASSLPGADTGELFF

clone_size: NA
j_call: TRBJ2-7
v_call: TRBV6-5
cdr3_aa: CASSYSGGVVGEQYF

clone_size: NA
j_call: TRBJ1-3
v_call: TRBV3-1/TRBV3-2
cdr3_aa: CASSQTGGGGNTIYF

clone_size: NA
j_call: TRBJ1-1
v_call: TRBV27
cdr3_aa: CASGTLTTEAFF

clone_size: NA
j_call: TRBJ2-5
v_call: TRBV11-2
cdr3_aa: CASSQTDGLAWETQYF

clone_size: once
j_call: TRBJ2-7
v_call: TRBV11-1
cdr3_aa: CASSPRTGPSPREQYF

clone_size: NA
j_call: TRBJ2-1
v_call: TRBV19
cdr3_aa: CASSFRGLGVNEQFF

clone_size: NA
j_call: TRBJ2-3
v_call: TRBV6-4
cdr3_aa: CASSDRGTDTQYF

clone_size: NA
j_call: TRBJ2-2
v_call: TRBV12-3/TRBV12-4
cdr3_aa: CASSSDITGELFF

clone_size: few
j_call: TRBJ1-1
v_call: TRBV4-2
cdr3_aa: CASSQAQGMNTEAFF

clone_size: NA
j_call: TRBJ1-6
v_call: TRBV19
cdr3_aa: CASTAQQGANSPLHF

clone_size: NA
j_call: TRBJ1-2
v_call: TRBV19
cdr3_aa: CASREQGARTSGYTF

clone_size: NA
j_call: TRBJ2-1
v_call: TRBV5-1
cdr3_aa: CASSSRSYNEQFF

clone_size: NA
j_call: TRBJ1-3
v_call: TRBV6-6
cdr3_aa: CASSNRGVSGNTIYF

clone_size: NA
j_call: TRBJ2-1
v_call: TRBV6-4
cdr3_aa: CASRLAGGADEQFF

clone_size: NA
j_call: TRBJ2-6
v_call: TRBV19
cdr3_aa: CASSIGIGTDSSGANVLTF

clone_size: NA
j_call: TRBJ1-1
v_call: TRBV5-1
cdr3_aa: CASSYARGDEAFF

clone_size: few
j_call: TRBJ1-2
v_call: TRBV5-1
cdr3_aa: CASSIGQYYGYTF

clone_size: NA
j_call: TRBJ1-2
v_call: TRBV12-3/TRBV12-4
cdr3_aa: CASRTGVQGYTF